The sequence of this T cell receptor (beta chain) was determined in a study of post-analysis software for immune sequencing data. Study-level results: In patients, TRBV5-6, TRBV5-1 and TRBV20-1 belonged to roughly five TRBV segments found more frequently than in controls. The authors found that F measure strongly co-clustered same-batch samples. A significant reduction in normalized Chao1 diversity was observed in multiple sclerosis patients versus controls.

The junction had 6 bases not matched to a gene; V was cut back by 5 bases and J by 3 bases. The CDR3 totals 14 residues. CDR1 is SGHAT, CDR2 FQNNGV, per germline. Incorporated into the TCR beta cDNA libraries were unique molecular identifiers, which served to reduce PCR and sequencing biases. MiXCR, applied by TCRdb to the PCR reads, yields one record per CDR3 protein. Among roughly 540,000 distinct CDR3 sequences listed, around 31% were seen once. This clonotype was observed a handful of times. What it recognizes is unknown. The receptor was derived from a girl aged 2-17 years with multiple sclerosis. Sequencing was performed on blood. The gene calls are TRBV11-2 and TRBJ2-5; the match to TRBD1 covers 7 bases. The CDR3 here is CASSQTGTKETQYF. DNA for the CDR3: TGTGCCAGCAGCCAGACAGGGACCAAAGAGACCCAGTACTTC.